The source of this TCR beta chain is a study of cytomegalovirus exposure and HLA in healthy donors. This table comes from immunoSEQ multiplex PCR, and its TCRdb copy is limited to in-frame clones, with some not included. The sample has 100,000 to 120,000 clones; approximately 96% are singletons. This CDR3 is 14 amino acids long. V lost 7 bases to trimming and J lost 4 bases; unmatched junction nucleotides: 1. The germline V gene encodes CDR1 MNHNS and CDR2 SASEGT. Material for sequencing was PBMCs. The chain recombines TRBV6-1 with TRBJ2-1, with 13 bases aligning to TRBD2. This receptor was taken from a woman aged 18-35 years in good health and CMV-seronegative. DNA of the CDR3: TGTGCCAGCAAGGGACTAGCGGGGTACAATGAGCAGTTCTTC. This translates into CASKGLAGYNEQFF.